This T cell receptor beta chain comes out of a study of control samples from healthy donors and cancer patients. Sequenced by immunoSEQ multiplex PCR; TCRdb stores in-frame clones only, minus some. The repertoire includes roughly 100,000 clones, about 91% of them detected once, and around 2.3% sits in the top ten. The TCR originated in a young woman in good health. The material sequenced was blood.

CDR3 amino acids: CASSIPVGISGNTIYF. CDR3 sequence (DNA): TGTGCCAGTAGTATACCGGTGGGGATCTCTGGAAACACCATATATTTT. The chain has TRBV19 and TRBJ1-3, with D unresolved. V dropped 2 bases and J dropped 0 bases, with 11 bases sitting between them. This CDR3 has 16 residues. Germline V gene lookup returns CDR1 LNHDA and CDR2 SQIVND (reference sequence).